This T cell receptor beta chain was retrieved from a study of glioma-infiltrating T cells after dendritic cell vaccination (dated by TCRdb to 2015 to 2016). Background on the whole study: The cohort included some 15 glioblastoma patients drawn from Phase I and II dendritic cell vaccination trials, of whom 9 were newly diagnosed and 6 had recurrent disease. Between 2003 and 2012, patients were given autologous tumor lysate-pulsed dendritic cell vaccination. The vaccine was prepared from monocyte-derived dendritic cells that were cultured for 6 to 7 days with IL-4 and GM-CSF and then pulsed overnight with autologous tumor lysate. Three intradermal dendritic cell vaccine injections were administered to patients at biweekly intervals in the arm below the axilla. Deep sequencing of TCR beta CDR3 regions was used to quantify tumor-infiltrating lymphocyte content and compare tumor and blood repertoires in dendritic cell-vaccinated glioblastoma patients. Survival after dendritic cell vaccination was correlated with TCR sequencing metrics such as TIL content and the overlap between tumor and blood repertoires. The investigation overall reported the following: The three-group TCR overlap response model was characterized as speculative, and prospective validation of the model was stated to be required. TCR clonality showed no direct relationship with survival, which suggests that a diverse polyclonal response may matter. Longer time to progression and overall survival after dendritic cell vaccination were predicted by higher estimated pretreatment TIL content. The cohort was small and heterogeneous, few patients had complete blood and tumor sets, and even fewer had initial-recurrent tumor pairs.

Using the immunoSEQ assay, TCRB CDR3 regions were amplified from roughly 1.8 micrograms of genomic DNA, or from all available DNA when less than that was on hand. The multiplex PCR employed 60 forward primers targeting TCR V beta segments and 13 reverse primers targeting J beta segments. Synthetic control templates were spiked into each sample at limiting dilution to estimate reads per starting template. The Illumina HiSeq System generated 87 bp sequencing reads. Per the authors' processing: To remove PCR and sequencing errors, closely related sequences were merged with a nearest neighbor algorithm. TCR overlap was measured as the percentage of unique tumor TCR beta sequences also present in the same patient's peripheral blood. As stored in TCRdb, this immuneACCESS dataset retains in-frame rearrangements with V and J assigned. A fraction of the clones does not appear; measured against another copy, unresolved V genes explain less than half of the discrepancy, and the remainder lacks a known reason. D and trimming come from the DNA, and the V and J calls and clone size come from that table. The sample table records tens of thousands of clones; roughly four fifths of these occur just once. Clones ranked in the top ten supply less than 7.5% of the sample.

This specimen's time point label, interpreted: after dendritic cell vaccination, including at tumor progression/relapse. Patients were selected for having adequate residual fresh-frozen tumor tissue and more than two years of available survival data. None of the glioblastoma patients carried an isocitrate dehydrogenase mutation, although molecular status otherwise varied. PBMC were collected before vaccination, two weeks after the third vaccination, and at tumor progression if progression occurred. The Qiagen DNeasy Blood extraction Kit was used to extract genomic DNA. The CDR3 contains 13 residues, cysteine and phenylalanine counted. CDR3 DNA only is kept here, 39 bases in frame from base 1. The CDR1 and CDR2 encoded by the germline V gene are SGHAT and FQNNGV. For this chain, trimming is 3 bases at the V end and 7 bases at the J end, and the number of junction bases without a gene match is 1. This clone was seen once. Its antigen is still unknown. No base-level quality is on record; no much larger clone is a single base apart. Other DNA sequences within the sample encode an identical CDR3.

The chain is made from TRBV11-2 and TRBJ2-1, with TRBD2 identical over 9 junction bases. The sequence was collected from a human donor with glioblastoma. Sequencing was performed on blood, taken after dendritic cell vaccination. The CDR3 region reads CASSFSGGNEQFF. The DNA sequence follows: TGTGCCAGCAGCTTCAGCGGGGGGAATGAGCAGTTCTTC.